The following is a T cell receptor (beta chain) sequence with its context. The sample belongs to a study of blood T cell repertoires in COVID-19. Here immunoSEQ multiplex PCR was the method, and the copy in TCRdb shows in-frame clones only, minus some. The table lists tens of thousands of clones, around 70% of them singletons. The sequenced sample was peripheral blood. The TCR was taken from a man between 65 and 79 years old with acute or convalescent COVID-19.

The CDR3 sequence is CASFYTGEGPEAFF. CDR3 in DNA: TGTGCCAGTTTCTATACAGGGGAAGGGCCTGAAGCTTTCTTT. This chain uses TRBV19 with TRBJ1-1, with 7 nucleotides matching TRBD1. V shed 8 bases, J shed 6 bases, and the junction held 12 bases outside the gene matches. This CDR3 is built from 14 residues. Germline V gives CDR1 LNHDA, CDR2 SQIVND (reference sequence).